This T cell receptor (beta chain) originates from a study of human T cells and chemical hapten exposure. About the study: Sensitization employed 2% DPC on about 2 cm by about 2 cm of upper inner arm skin.

In the case of this clonotype: What it binds is unknown.

Study-wide results and caveats: Patch test score tracked positively with PT1 expanded TCR counts.

TCRdb re-called the RACE reads through MiXCR, storing one row per CDR3 protein. The data hold around 380,000 distinct CDR3 sequences, with about 5% observed a single time. Time point indicated: pre-sensitization, week 0. Regarding treatment: therapeutic diphenylcyclopropenone sensitization with weekly scalp DPC. This TCR was recovered from a woman aged 18-30 years with alopecia areata. Some clones in this sample may be carry-over from other donors' samples. Specimen: whole blood, collected in connection with sensitization to the hapten diphenylcyclopropenone (DPC).

The DNA for the CDR3 is TGCAGCGTTGACAGGGGAGGGCGCGGAGCTTTCTTT. Protein product: CSVDRGGRGAFF. The rearrangement joins TRBV29-1 to TRBJ1-1, with D perhaps matching TRBD1 (6 bases). CDR1 SQVTM and CDR2 ANQGSEA come from the germline V gene. The CDR3 has 12 amino acids. Trimming removed 3 bases at V and 10 bases at J, with 15 bases between.